The next 5 T cell receptor beta chains were all read from a single sample in a study of beta chain features in type 1 diabetes. Expressed TCRB transcripts were sequenced after all isolated RNA was converted to cDNA. Generated by immunoSEQ multiplex PCR, the TCRdb table keeps only in-frame clones and is missing some. The repertoire includes 600,000 to 650,000 clones, 15% to 17% of them detected once, and around 0.1% sits in the top ten. Sequencing used naive CD4+ T cells from blood. All receptors derive from a man aged 18 to 30 in good health.

This clone was seen only a few times. V is TRBV6-4 and J is TRBJ2-2, with TRBD1 matching over 8 bases. The CDR3 covers 14 residues. V shed 9 bases, J shed 1 base, and the junction held 4 bases outside the gene matches. CDR1 MRHNA and CDR2 SNTAGT come from the germline V gene. The CDR3 protein is CASPGQENTGELFF. As DNA, the CDR3 is TGTGCCAGTCCGGGACAGGAGAACACCGGGGAGCTGTTTTTT.

This clone occurred a few times. The chain employs TRBV28 and TRBJ1-5, with D unresolved. The CDR3 sequence is 15 residues long. The V and J ends lost 7 bases and 4 bases respectively, with 17 bases between them. CDR1 is MDHEN, CDR2 SYDVKM, per germline. The CDR3 nucleotides are TGTGCCAGCAATCAGGTAGAACAGCTTAATCAGCCCCAGCATTTT. Residues: CASNQVEQLNQPQHF.

The V call is TRBV28, the J call TRBJ1-1, with TRBD1 identical over 7 bases. The CDR3 is made up of 15 amino acids. Trimming cost V 2 bases and J 4 bases; bases outside gene matches: 7. From germline, CDR1 is MDHEN and CDR2 SYDVKM. CDR3 in amino acids: CASSLNRGVGTEAFF. The CDR3 DNA reads as TGTGCCAGCAGTTTAAACAGGGGCGTGGGCACTGAAGCTTTCTTT.

The rearrangement uses TRBV7-9 and TRBJ2-7, with 10 bases fitting TRBD2. Germline V gene sequence: CDR1 SEHNR, CDR2 FQNEAQ (reference sequence). There are 15 residues in the CDR3. V trimming: 3 bases; J trimming: 6 bases; junction bases outside the gene matches: 8. The CDR3: CASSFGTSVLGEQYF. CDR3 sequence (DNA): TGTGCCAGCAGCTTTGGGACTAGCGTTCTAGGCGAGCAGTACTTC.

This clone came up a few times. Other DNA sequences from this sample encode an identical CDR3 as well. The chain carries TRBV11-3 and TRBJ1-1; D perhaps matches TRBD1 (6 bases). Between the trimmed V and J ends, which lost 6 bases and 1 base, there was a span of 9 bases. CDR1 and CDR2 (germline): SGHNT, YENEEA. The CDR3 totals 13 residues. The CDR3 sequence: CASSLQGNTEAFF. The CDR3 coding sequence is TGTGCCAGCAGTTTACAGGGGAACACTGAAGCTTTCTTT.